Presented here are 27 T cell receptor beta chains from one specimen sequenced in a study of molecular identifiers for immune sequencing clone quantification. MiXCR was run by TCRdb on the PCR reads, yielding one entry per CDR3 protein. The table includes around 460,000 distinct CDR3 sequences, around a fifth detected once. Sequenced material: naive CD8+ T cells from blood, with Jurkat cell RNA spiked in. Subset described: FACS-sorted CD8+CD4-CCR7+CD45RA+ naive T cells. The receptors derive from a human donor in good health. Some libraries in this study had Jurkat cell RNA spiked in.

This sequence joins TRBV12-3 or TRBV12-4 and TRBJ2-7; 7 nucleotides match TRBD1. Losses at the gene ends were 3 bases for V and 2 bases for J; bases not matched to a gene: 7. This CDR3 spans 15 amino acids. Here the CDR3 DNA reads TGTGCCAGCAGTTTTATCCCCGGGACAGCCTACGAGCAGTACTTC. Its translation: CASSFIPGTAYEQYF.

The chain has TRBV28 and TRBJ1-2, with D possibly TRBD1 on 6 matching bases. The CDR3 spans 16 residues. V shed 7 bases and J shed 4 bases, with 22 bases lying between them. Germline loops: CDR1 MDHEN, CDR2 SYDVKM. Here the CDR3 DNA reads TGTGCCAGCACCCTTCGGGGGGGGGCAGTTACCTATGGCTACACCTTC. It is translated as CASTLRGGAVTYGYTF.

As for this clonotype: This may be a read error, as it is one base from a much larger clone. The chain combines TRBV4-3 with TRBJ2-5; 9 nucleotides agree with TRBD2. V dropped 0 bases and J dropped 9; count of bases not matched to a gene: 11. The CDR3 runs to 16 residues. CDR1 is LGHNA and CDR2 is YSLEER in the germline V gene. The DNA of the CDR3 is TGCGCCAGCAGCCAAGATCTCGGACTAGCGAGTTGGGCCCAGTACTTC. Translating gives CASSQDLGLASWAQYF.

On this clonotype: A much larger clone lies a single base off, so this may be a read error. The V call is TRBV28, the J call TRBJ2-7, with D uncertain. Germline values: CDR1 MDHEN, CDR2 SYDVKM. The CDR3 has 15 residues. CDR3 coding DNA: TGTGCCAACAGTTCCACTCCTATTAGCCCCTACGAGCAGTACTTC. Protein sequence: CANSSTPISPYEQYF.

This clonotype was picked up many times. The chain joins TRBV6-5 to TRBJ2-3, with D perhaps TRBD1 or TRBD2 (5 bases each). V was cut by 5 bases and J by 3 bases, with 9 bases left in between. There are 13 residues in the CDR3. Looked up from germline, CDR1 is MNHEY and CDR2 is SVGAGI. Here the CDR3 DNA reads TGTGCCAGCAGTAAGGGGACGACAGATACGCAGTATTTT. Translating gives CASSKGTTDTQYF.

About this clonotype itself: Being one base from a much bigger clone, this may be a read error. This rearrangement joins TRBV6-6 to TRBJ2-7; TRBD1 matches at 9 bases. CDR3 size: 13 residues. The germline gives CDR1 MNHNY, CDR2 SVGAGI (reference sequence). The CDR3 DNA follows: TGTGTCAGCAGTACGACAGGGGGCTACGAGCAGTACTTC. Translated, it gives CVSSTTGGYEQYF.

This clonotype has ten or more counts. The chain combines TRBV19 with TRBJ2-3, with 8 nucleotides matching TRBD2. The V segment lost 7 bases and the J segment 0 bases; nucleotides outside the gene matches: 9. Germline assignment: CDR1 LNHDA and CDR2 SQIVND (reference sequence). This CDR3 is 16 amino acids long. The CDR3 nucleotides read TGTGCCAGTACAAGCCGACTAGCGTCTAGCACAGATACGCAGTATTTT. Its protein is CASTSRLASSTDTQYF. The full variable domain, in which reference TRBV19 and TRBJ2-3 provide the parts outside the CDR3, is DGGITQSPKYLFRKEGQNVTLSCEQNLNHDAMYWYRQDPGQGLRLIYYSQIVNDFQKGDIAEGYSVSREKKESFPLTVTSAQKNPTAFYLCASTSRLASSTDTQYFGPGTRLTVL.

This chain connects TRBV14 to TRBJ1-1; weak D call: TRBD1 (5 bases). The CDR3 is made up of 14 amino acids. Germline V lookup: CDR1 SGHDN, CDR2 FVKESK. The ends were cut back, 4 bases at V and 0 bases at J, with 9 bases in the middle. For the CDR3, the DNA is TGTGCCAGCAGCCGGGGACCTTTGAACACTGAAGCTTTCTTT. Translating gives CASSRGPLNTEAFF.

A note on this clonotype: This could be a read error, since a much larger clone is one nucleotide away. The chain is built from TRBV7-9 and TRBJ1-3; 7 bases are shared with TRBD1. The CDR3 extends over 18 amino acids. Looked up from germline, CDR1 is SEHNR and CDR2 is FQNEAQ (reference sequence). In DNA, the CDR3 is TGTGCCAGCAGCTTAGCGATCCCAGGGGGTTTTGATGGAAACACCGTATATTTT. It codes for CASSLAIPGGFDGNTVYF.

V gene TRBV9 combines with J gene TRBJ2-5, with a tentative D call TRBD2 (5 bases). Germline CDR1 is SGDLS and CDR2 is YYNGEE. The V end was cut by 0 bases, the J end by 4 bases, with 13 bases between. The CDR3 has 15 amino acids. The CDR3 here is CASSVEGGEGETQYF. In nucleotides, the CDR3 is TGTGCCAGCAGCGTAGAGGGCGGAGAGGGAGAGACCCAGTACTTC.

There are many counts of this clonotype. This chain uses TRBV29-1 with TRBJ2-7; D possibly corresponds to TRBD1 (7 bases). V was clipped by 6 bases and J by 2 bases, with 14 bases between them. The CDR3 length is 13 residues. Germline V gene data show CDR1 as SQVTM and CDR2 as ANQGSEA. The CDR3 protein is CSVRQGGPYEQYF. In DNA, the CDR3 is TGCAGCGTGCGGCAGGGGGGCCCCTACGAGCAGTACTTC.

The rearrangement links TRBV12-3 or TRBV12-4 to TRBJ1-2, with D tentatively TRBD1 (6 bases). This CDR3 has 14 residues. The ends were cut back, 6 bases at V and 4 bases at J, with 15 bases in the middle. The CDR3 loop is CASRSTGNGYGYTF. DNA for the CDR3: TGTGCCAGCAGATCGACAGGAAATGGCTATGGCTACACCTTC.

This clonotype appeared a few times. The gene calls are TRBV7-9 and TRBJ1-1; D is possibly TRBD1 (6 bases). Trimming took 11 bases from V and 1 from J, leaving 23 bases between them. The CDR3 runs to 16 residues. In germline, CDR1 is SEHNR, CDR2 FQNEAQ (reference sequence). The CDR3 reads CAGSSTGRGWNTEAFF. The CDR3, as DNA: TGTGCCGGTTCGTCGACCGGGAGGGGGTGGAACACTGAAGCTTTCTTT.

The chain recombines TRBV20-1 with TRBJ2-1; no clear D. The germline V and J ends were trimmed by 1 base and 0 bases, with 10 bases remaining between them. Germline-derived CDR1 and CDR2 are DFQATT and SNEGSKA (reference sequence). The CDR3 length is 15 residues. CDR3 nucleotides: TGCAGTGCTAGAGTGAGAGGCCGCTCCTACAATGAGCAGTTCTTC. It is translated as CSARVRGRSYNEQFF.

Concerning this clonotype: This may arise from a read error, as a much more abundant clone is one base away. CDR3 DNA sequence: TGTGCCAGCGGCTTAAAGGGAATATCGGGAAACACCATATATTTT. Translating gives CASGLKGISGNTIYF. This chain uses TRBV13 with TRBJ1-3; no clear D gene. The length of the CDR3 is 15 residues. The germline V gene has CDR1 PRHDT and CDR2 FYEKMQ (reference sequence).

This clonotype came up many times. This chain links TRBV30 with TRBJ2-1; D remains unclear. The germline gives CDR1 GTSNPN, CDR2 SVGIG (reference sequence). V dropped 4 bases and J dropped 8 bases, with 12 bases sitting between them. This CDR3 has 12 residues. The CDR3 spells CAWTAVRDEQFF. CDR3 coding DNA: TGTGCCTGGACAGCTGTTCGGGATGAGCAGTTCTTC. The variable domain in full, with the rest retrieved from reference TRBV30 and TRBJ2-1, is SQTIHQWPATLVQPVGSPLSLECTVEGTSNPNLYWYRQAAGRGLQLLFYSVGIGQISSEVPQNLSASRPQDRQFILSSKKLLLSDSGFYLCAWTAVRDEQFFGPGTRLTVL.

Of note for this clonotype: It is likely a read error, because the conserved phenylalanine at the end of the CDR3 is missing. The V and J genes are TRBV7-9 and TRBJ1-4; weak D call: TRBD1 (5 bases). V was cut by 7 bases and J by 4 bases, with 13 bases left in between. The CDR3 has 14 residues. Germline V CDR1 and CDR2: SEHNR, FQNEAQ (reference sequence). DNA for the CDR3: TGTGCCAGCACCGCGACAGAAATTAATGAAAAACTGTTTTCT. Amino acid sequence: CASTATEINEKLFS.

As to this clonotype: A much larger clonotype is one base distant, so this may be a read error. The rearrangement links TRBV4-3 to TRBJ2-5; tentative D call: TRBD2 (5 bases). There are 13 residues in the CDR3. Germline CDR1 reads LGHNA; CDR2 reads YSLEER. The CDR3 is CASGQEERETQYF. CDR3 in DNA: TGCGCCAGCGGCCAAGAAGAGCGGGAGACCCAGTACTTC.

V and J are TRBV3-1 and TRBJ2-1; 10 bases match TRBD2. The CDR3 totals 17 residues. Trimming removed 0 bases from V and 6 bases from J; junction bases left unmatched: 8. Germline V lookup: CDR1 LGHDT, CDR2 YNNKEL (reference sequence). Here the CDR3 reads CASSQDWSGGAFNEQFF. The CDR3 bases are TGTGCCAGCAGCCAAGATTGGAGCGGGGGGGCGTTCAATGAGCAGTTCTTC.

As DNA, the CDR3 is TGTGCCAGCAGTTTATCCGCGAGCTCTGGAAACACCATATATTTT. Protein sequence: CASSLSASSGNTIYF. The chain employs TRBV28 and TRBJ1-3; D not certain. From germline, CDR1 is MDHEN and CDR2 SYDVKM. The V end was cut by 1 base, the J end by 0 bases, with 7 bases between. The CDR3 consists of 15 residues.

This clonotype appeared many times. The chain recombines TRBV2 with TRBJ2-7; D gene ambiguous. Germline CDR1 is SNHLY and CDR2 is FYNNEI. V was cut by 0 bases and J by 3 bases, with 0 bases left in between. This CDR3 region has 11 residues. CDR3: CASSEAYEQYF. The CDR3 nucleotides are TGTGCCAGCAGTGAAGCCTACGAGCAGTACTTC.

The sample holds many counts of this clonotype. The chain employs TRBV13 and TRBJ1-1; the D is unclear. Trimming removed 2 bases from V and 2 bases from J, with 9 bases in between. Germline CDR1 is PRHDT and CDR2 is FYEKMQ (reference sequence). The CDR3 has 14 residues. The CDR3 DNA reads TGTGCCAGCAGCTTACTAGCAGATAACACTGAAGCTTTCTTT. Its translation: CASSLLADNTEAFF.

V usage is TRBV15 and J usage is TRBJ2-1; D could derive from TRBD1 or TRBD2 (5 bases each). There are 15 residues in the CDR3. The germline V gene has CDR1 LNHNV and CDR2 YYDKDF (reference sequence). V lost 7 bases, J lost 3 bases, and 16 bases lay in between. This chain's CDR3 is CATTSGTGYYNEQFF. The CDR3 DNA sequence: TGTGCCACCACCTCCGGGACGGGGTACTACAATGAGCAGTTCTTC.

This clonotype turned up a few times. CDR3 amino acids: CSVEDRGTSGNTIYF. Here the CDR3 DNA reads TGCAGCGTTGAAGATCGAGGGACCTCTGGAAACACCATATATTTT. This chain links TRBV29-1 with TRBJ1-3; D is perhaps TRBD1 (5 bases). Trimming removed 0 bases at V and 0 bases at J, with 9 bases between. Per the germline V gene, CDR1 is SQVTM and CDR2 is ANQGSEA. This CDR3 contains 15 residues.

For this clonotype: This may be a read error: a much more frequent sequence differs by one nucleotide. V and J are TRBV4-1 and TRBJ1-1; D possibly corresponds to TRBD1 (6 bases). Germline assignment: CDR1 MGHRA and CDR2 YSYEKL. The CDR3 runs 15 residues. The CDR3 here is CASSREPTGFTVAFF. The CDR3 region has the DNA TGCGCCAGCAGCCGAGAACCGACAGGTTTCACTGTAGCTTTCTTT.

Worth noting for this clonotype: The junction departs from the called germline gene at one end, perhaps through a read error. The rearrangement links TRBV6-5 to TRBJ1-1; TRBD1 might be the D (6 bases). This CDR3 contains 13 residues. Germline assignment: CDR1 MNHEY and CDR2 SVGAGI. The CDR3 is CASGYSTGNEAFF. CDR3 nucleotide sequence: TGTGCCAGCGGTTACTCGACAGGCAATGAAGCTTTCTTT.

The gene calls are TRBV6-5 and TRBJ1-1; D is uncertain. Germline V lookup: CDR1 MNHEY, CDR2 SVGAGI. Trimming removed 5 bases at V and 11 bases at J, with 18 bases between. The CDR3 covers 13 residues. DNA for the CDR3: TGTGCCAGCAGTAACCGTGGTAGTTTGAGGGCTTTCTTT. Translation: CASSNRGSLRAFF.